This T cell receptor beta chain was profiled in a study of T cell responses to AZD1222 COVID-19 vaccine. Study results and limitations: Nearly half of spike-specific TCRs reportedly target variant regions that are unmutated in the B.1.351 and B.1.1.7 variants.

Only in-frame clones appear in the TCRdb table, and some are missing; sequencing was by immunoSEQ multiplex PCR. The sample yields 100,000 or so clones, 70% to 90% seen once. Points on this clone: Its antigen remains unknown.

Germline V gives CDR1 LGHDT, CDR2 YNNKEL (reference sequence). V was trimmed by 4 bases and J by 6 bases, leaving 15 bases between them. This CDR3 has 14 amino acids. The gene calls are TRBV3-1 (or the pseudogene TRBV3-2) and TRBJ1-1; D is uncertain. The sequence came from an adult in good health. Sequencing was performed on peripheral blood, taken on day 0 of AZD1222 vaccination. The CDR3 loop reads CASSPRPGGAEAFF. The CDR3 DNA reads as TGTGCCAGCAGCCCAAGGCCCGGTGGCGCTGAAGCTTTCTTT.